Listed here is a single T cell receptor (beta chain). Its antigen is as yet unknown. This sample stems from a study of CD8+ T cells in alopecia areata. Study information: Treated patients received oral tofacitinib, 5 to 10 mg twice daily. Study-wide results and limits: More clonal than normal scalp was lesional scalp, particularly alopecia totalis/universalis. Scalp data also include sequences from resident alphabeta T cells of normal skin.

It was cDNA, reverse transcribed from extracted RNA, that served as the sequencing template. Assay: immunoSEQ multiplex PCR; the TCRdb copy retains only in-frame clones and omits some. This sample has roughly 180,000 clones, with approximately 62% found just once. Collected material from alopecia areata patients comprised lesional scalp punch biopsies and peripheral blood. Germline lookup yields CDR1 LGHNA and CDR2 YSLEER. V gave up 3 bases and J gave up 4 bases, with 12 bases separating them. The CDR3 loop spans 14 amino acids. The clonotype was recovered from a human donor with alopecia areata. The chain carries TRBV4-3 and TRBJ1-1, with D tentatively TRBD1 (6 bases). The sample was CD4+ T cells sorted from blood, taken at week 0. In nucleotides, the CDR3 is TGCGCCAGCAGCCAGCATACAGGGACCACTGAAGCTTTCTTT. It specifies CASSQHTGTTEAFF.